This T cell receptor beta chain derives from a study of T cell responses to AZD1222 COVID-19 vaccine. Sequenced by immunoSEQ multiplex PCR; TCRdb stores in-frame clones only, minus some. The sample has 100,000 to 150,000 clones; approximately 83% are singletons. Points from the study as a whole: Spike was spanned by vaccine-associated CD4 TCRs, with dominance at 160-218 and 743-854. Repertoire samples came only from after the peak T cell response.

Concerning this clone: As yet, its antigen is unknown.

Trimming removed 0 bases from V and 8 bases from J, with 10 bases in between. Germline CDR1 reads LGHDT; CDR2 reads YNNKEL (reference sequence). The CDR3 totals 14 residues. The sample was peripheral blood, taken on day 0 of AZD1222 vaccination. The V call is TRBV3-1 (or the pseudogene TRBV3-2), the J call TRBJ1-4, with D possibly TRBD1 on 5 matching bases. This TCR was recovered from an adult in good health. The CDR3 sequence: CASSQEDRREKLFF. The CDR3 coding sequence is TGTGCCAGCAGCCAAGAAGACAGACGCGAAAAACTGTTTTTT.